This T cell receptor beta chain comes out of a study of beta chain features in type 1 diabetes. Of the isolated RNA, all was reverse transcribed, and so the sequenced material was expressed TCRB transcripts. Generated by immunoSEQ multiplex PCR, the TCRdb table keeps only in-frame clones and is missing some. The data contain 25,000 or so clones, 60% to 80% of them singletons. Study-wide points: PCR might pick shorter templates more often, in the same way for patients and controls.

In the case of this clone: Its antigen is undetermined.

The CDR3 covers 14 residues. Germline CDR1 is SSHAT and CDR2 is FNYEAQ (reference sequence). V gave up 6 bases and J gave up 7 bases, with 15 bases separating them. Sorted populations were all over 95% pure. Source material: Tregs from blood. The clonotype originates from a woman aged 40-49 years in good health. The V and J genes are TRBV7-7 and TRBJ1-4; the D is unclear. The CDR3: CASSPIGRGEKLFF. CDR3 nucleotides: TGTGCCAGCAGTCCCATCGGTCGGGGTGAAAAACTGTTTTTT.